One sample yielded the 3 T cell receptor beta chains listed below, sequenced in a study of control samples from healthy donors and cancer patients. Sequenced by immunoSEQ multiplex PCR; TCRdb stores in-frame clones only, minus some. The sample records roughly 94,000 clones, 84% being singletons. The sequenced material came from PBMCs. The origin of the receptors is an older man with lung cancer.

This chain links TRBV5-1 with TRBJ2-3; 8 nucleotides match TRBD2. Unmatched junction bases numbered 13, after V lost 3 bases and J lost 1 base. The CDR3 sequence is 18 residues long. Germline V gives CDR1 SGHRS, CDR2 YFSETQ. The CDR3 DNA reads TGCGCCAGCAGCTGGAACTACGGGGGGGCAACCGGCACAGATACGCAGTATTTT. Protein sequence: CASSWNYGGATGTDTQYF.

J is TRBJ2-5 and V is TRBV4-2, with TRBD2 matching over 10 bases. J lost 0 bases, V lost 3 bases, and 7 bases had no gene match. Looked up from germline, CDR1 is LGHNA and CDR2 is YNFKEQ. CDR3 length: 17 amino acids. As DNA, the CDR3 is TGTGCCAGCAGCCAGGGCGGAGCGGGGGGGTACCAAGAGACCCAGTACTTC. This encodes CASSQGGAGGYQETQYF.

This sequence joins TRBV30 and TRBJ1-4, with D possibly TRBD1 on 6 matching bases. From germline, CDR1 is GTSNPN and CDR2 SVGIG (reference sequence). Trimming cost V 8 bases and J 7 bases, with 14 bases left between them. This CDR3 has 12 amino acids. The CDR3 DNA reads as TGTGCCCTTGGGGGGCCGGGTGAAAAACTGTTTTTT. Translation: CALGGPGEKLFF.